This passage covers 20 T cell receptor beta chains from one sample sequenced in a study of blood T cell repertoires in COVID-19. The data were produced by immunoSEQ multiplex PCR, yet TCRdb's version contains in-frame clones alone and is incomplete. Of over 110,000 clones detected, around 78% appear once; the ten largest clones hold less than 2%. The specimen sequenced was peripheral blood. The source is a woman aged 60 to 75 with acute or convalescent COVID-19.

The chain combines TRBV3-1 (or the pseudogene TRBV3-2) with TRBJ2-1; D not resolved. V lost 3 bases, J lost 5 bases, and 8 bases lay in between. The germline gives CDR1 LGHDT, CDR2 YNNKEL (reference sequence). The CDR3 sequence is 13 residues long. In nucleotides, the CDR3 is TGTGCCAGCAGCCAGCACCGGGACAATGAGCAGTTCTTC. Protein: CASSQHRDNEQFF.

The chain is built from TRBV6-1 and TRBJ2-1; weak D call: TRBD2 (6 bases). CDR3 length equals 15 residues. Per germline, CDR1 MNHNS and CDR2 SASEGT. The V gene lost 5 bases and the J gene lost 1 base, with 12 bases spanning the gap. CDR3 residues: CASSSRLESYNEQFF. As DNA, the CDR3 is TGTGCCAGCAGTTCTAGACTAGAGTCCTACAATGAGCAGTTCTTC.

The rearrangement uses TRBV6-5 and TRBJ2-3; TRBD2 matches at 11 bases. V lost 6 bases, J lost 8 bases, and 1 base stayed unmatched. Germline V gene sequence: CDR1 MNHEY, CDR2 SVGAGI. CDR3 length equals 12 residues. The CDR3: CASRGLAGTQYF. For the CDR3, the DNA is TGTGCCAGCAGAGGACTAGCGGGTACGCAGTATTTT.

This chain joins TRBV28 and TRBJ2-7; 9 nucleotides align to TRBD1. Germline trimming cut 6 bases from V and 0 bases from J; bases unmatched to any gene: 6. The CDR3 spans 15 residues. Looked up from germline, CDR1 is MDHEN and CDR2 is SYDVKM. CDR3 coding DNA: TGTGCCAGCAGAACCGACAGGGGGGTCTCCTACGAGCAGTACTTC. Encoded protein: CASRTDRGVSYEQYF.

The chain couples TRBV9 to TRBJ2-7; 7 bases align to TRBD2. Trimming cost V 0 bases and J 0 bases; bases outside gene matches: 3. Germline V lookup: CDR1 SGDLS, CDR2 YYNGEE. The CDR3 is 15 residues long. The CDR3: CASSVDGRSSYEQYF. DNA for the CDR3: TGTGCCAGCAGCGTAGACGGGAGGAGCTCCTACGAGCAGTACTTC. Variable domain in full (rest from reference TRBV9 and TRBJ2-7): DSGVTQTPKHLITATGQRVTLRCSPRSGDLSVYWYQQSLDQGLQFLIQYYNGEERAKGNILERFSAQQFPDLHSELNLSSLELGDSALYFCASSVDGRSSYEQYFGPGTRLTVT.

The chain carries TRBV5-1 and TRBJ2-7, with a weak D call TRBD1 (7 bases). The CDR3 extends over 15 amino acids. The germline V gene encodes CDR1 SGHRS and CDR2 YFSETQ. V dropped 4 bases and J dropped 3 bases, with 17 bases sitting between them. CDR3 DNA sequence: TGCGCCAGCAGCCCAACGGAGGGGGCCAGCTACGAGCAGTACTTC. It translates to CASSPTEGASYEQYF.

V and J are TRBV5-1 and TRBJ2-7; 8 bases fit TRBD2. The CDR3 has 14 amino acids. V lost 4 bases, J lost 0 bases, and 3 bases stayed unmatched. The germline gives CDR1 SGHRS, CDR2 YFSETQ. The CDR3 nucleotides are TGCGCCAGCAGCGCAAGCGGGAGCTCCTACGAGCAGTACTTC. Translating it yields CASSASGSSYEQYF.

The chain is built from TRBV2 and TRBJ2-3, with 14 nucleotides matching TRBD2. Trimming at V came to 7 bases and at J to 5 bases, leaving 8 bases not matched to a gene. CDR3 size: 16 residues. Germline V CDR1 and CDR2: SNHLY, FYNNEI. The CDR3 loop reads CASKRTSGGSGDTQYF. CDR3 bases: TGTGCCAGCAAGAGGACTAGCGGGGGGAGTGGAGATACGCAGTATTTT. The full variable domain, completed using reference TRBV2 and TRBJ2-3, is EPEVTQTPSHQVTQMGQEVILRCVPISNHLYFYWYRQILGQKVEFLVSFYNNEISEKSEIFDDQFSVERPDGSNFTLKIRSTKLEDSAMYFCASKRTSGGSGDTQYFGPGTRLTVL.

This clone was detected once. CDR3 DNA sequence: TGTGCCAGCAGTGGGCCGGGACTATTGGATGAGCAGTTCTTC. Its translation is CASSGPGLLDEQFF. The gene calls are TRBV28 and TRBJ2-1, with 7 bases lining up with TRBD2. Germline V lookup: CDR1 MDHEN, CDR2 SYDVKM. With V trimmed by 5 bases and J by 8 bases, 9 bases remained unmatched. The CDR3 runs to 14 residues. Combining the CDR3 with reference TRBV28 and TRBJ2-1 gives the whole variable domain DVKVTQSSRYLVKRTGEKVFLECVQDMDHENMFWYRQDPGLGLRLIYFSYDVKMKEKGDIPEGYSVSREKKERFSLILESASTNQTSMYLCASSGPGLLDEQFFGPGTRLTVL.

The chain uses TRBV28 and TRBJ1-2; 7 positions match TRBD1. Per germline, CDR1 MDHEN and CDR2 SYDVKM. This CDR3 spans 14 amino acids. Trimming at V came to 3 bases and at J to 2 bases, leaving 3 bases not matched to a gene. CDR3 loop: CASSFRQGNYGYTF. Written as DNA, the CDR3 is TGTGCCAGCAGTTTTCGACAGGGAAACTATGGCTACACCTTC.

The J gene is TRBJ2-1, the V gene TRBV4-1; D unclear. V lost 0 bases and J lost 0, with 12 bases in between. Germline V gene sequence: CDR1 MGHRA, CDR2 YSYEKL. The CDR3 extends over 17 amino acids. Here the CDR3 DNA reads TGCGCCAGCAGCCAAGATAGACTCGAAAGCTCCTACAATGAGCAGTTCTTC. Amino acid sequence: CASSQDRLESSYNEQFF.

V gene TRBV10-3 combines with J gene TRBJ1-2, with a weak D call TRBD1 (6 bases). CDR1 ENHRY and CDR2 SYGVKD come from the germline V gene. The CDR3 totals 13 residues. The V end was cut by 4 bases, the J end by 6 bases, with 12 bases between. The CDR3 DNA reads TGTGCCATCAGTGCCTCGGACAGCCATGGCTACACCTTC. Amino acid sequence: CAISASDSHGYTF.

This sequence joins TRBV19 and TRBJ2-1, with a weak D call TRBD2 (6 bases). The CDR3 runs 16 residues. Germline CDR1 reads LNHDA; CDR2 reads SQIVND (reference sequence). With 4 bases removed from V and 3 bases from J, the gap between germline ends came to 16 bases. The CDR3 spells CASSKGLQIHYNEQFF. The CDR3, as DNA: TGTGCCAGTAGTAAGGGACTCCAAATCCACTACAATGAGCAGTTCTTC.

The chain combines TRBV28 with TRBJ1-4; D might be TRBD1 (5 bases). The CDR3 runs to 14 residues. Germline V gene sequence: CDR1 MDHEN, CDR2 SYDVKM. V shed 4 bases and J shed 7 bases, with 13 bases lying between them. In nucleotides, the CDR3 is TGTGCCAGCAGTTCATCAGGGAACGGTGAAAAACTGTTTTTT. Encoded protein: CASSSSGNGEKLFF.

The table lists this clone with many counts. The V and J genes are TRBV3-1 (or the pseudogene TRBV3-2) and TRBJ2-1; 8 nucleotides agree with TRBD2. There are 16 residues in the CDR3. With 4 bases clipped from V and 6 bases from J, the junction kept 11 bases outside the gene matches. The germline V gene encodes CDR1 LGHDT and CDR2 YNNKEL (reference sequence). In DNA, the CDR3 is TGTGCCAGCAGCCGCCCGGGACTAGTGGTCGGCAATGAGCAGTTCTTC. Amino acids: CASSRPGLVVGNEQFF.

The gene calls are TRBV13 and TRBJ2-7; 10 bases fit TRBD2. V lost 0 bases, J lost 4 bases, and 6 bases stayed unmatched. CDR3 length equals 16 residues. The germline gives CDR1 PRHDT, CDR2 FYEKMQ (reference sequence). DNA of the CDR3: TGTGCCAGCAGCTTAGGCGCAGCGGGAGGGCGGTACGAGCAGTACTTC. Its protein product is CASSLGAAGGRYEQYF.

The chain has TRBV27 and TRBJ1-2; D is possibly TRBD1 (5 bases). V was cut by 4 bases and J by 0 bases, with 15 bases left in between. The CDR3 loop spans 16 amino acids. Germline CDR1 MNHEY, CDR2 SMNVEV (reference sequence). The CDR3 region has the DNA TGTGCCAGCAGTTCAGTACGACAGTACTCTAACTATGGCTACACCTTC. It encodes CASSSVRQYSNYGYTF.

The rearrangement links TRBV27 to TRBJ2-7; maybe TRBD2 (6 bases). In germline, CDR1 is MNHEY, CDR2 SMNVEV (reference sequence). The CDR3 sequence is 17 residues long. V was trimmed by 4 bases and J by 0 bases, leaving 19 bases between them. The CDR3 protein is CASSSVGRPPSSYEQYF. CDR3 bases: TGTGCCAGCAGTTCCGTAGGGAGGCCTCCCAGCTCCTACGAGCAGTACTTC.

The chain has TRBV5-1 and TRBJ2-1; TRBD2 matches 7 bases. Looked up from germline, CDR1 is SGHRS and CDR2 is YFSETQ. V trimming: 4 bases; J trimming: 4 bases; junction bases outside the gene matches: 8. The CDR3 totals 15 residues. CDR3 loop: CASSLRDYIYNEQFF. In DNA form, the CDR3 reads TGCGCCAGCAGCCTCCGGGACTACATATACAATGAGCAGTTCTTC.

CDR3 nucleotides: TGTGCCAGCAGCTGGGGAGGGTACGAGCAGTACTTC. Protein sequence: CASSWGGYEQYF. This chain joins TRBV6-5 and TRBJ2-7, with TRBD2 identical over 7 bases. J gave up 4 bases and V 6 bases, and 3 bases lay outside the gene matches. Germline CDR1 MNHEY, CDR2 SVGAGI. CDR3 size: 12 residues.